A selection of T cell receptor beta chains follows, all from one sample in a study of OX40 agonist ivuxolimab in advanced cancers. Only in-frame clones appear in the TCRdb table, and some are missing; sequencing was by immunoSEQ multiplex PCR. The data show around 94,000 clones, about 85% seen once. Sequencing was performed on CD4+ or CD8+ T cells sorted from blood, taken in a trial of the OX40 agonist ivuxolimab. The source of these receptors is an adult with an advanced solid tumor such as melanoma, head and neck, liver or kidney cancer. CDR3s include the opening cysteine and the closing phenylalanine or tryptophan. The D gene is left open where the match is weak. Clone size, where shown, is once, few, many, or a class for clones that have expanded.

v_gene	abundance	d_gene	j_gene	CDR3aa	CDR3nt
TRBV16	.	TRBD2	TRBJ2-1	CASSRGGAGDEFF	TGTGCCAGCAGTCGAGGGGGAGCGGGAGACGAGTTCTTC
TRBV19	.	TRBD1	TRBJ1-5	CASSIGAYRGDQPQHF	TGTGCCAGTAGTATAGGGGCGTACAGGGGCGATCAGCCCCAGCATTTT
TRBV5-1	once	TRBD1	TRBJ2-1	CASRLPRTGEDEQFF	TGCGCCAGCAGGCTCCCCCGGACAGGGGAGGATGAGCAGTTCTTC
TRBV11-2	.	.	TRBJ2-1	CASSLAPTAYNEQFF	TGTGCCAGCAGCTTAGCACCCACGGCCTACAATGAGCAGTTCTTC
TRBV13	.	.	TRBJ1-5	CASSKSGVPQPQHF	TGTGCCAGCAGCAAATCAGGGGTGCCTCAGCCCCAGCATTTT
TRBV7-8	.	TRBD2	TRBJ2-7	CASSFQSGDYYEQYF	TGTGCCAGCAGCTTCCAGAGCGGGGACTACTACGAGCAGTACTTC
TRBV2	.	.	TRBJ2-3	CASSLQQSDTQYF	TGTGCCAGCAGTCTACAGCAATCCGATACGCAGTATTTT
TRBV2	few	.	TRBJ1-1	CATGPSIGAFF	TGTGCCACCGGCCCAAGTATAGGCGCTTTCTTT
TRBV4-3	.	TRBD1	TRBJ2-2	CASSQEPGGIDGELFF	TGCGCCAGCAGCCAAGAGCCAGGGGGCATCGACGGGGAGCTGTTTTTT
TRBV11-1	.	TRBD1	TRBJ2-1	CASSLGGREQFF	TGTGCCAGCAGTCTAGGGGGCAGGGAGCAGTTCTTC
TRBV28	.	.	TRBJ2-3	CASSWARTDHSTDTQYF	TGTGCCAGCAGTTGGGCTAGGACAGACCATAGCACAGATACGCAGTATTTT
TRBV6-5	.	.	TRBJ1-1	CASSSFGGNTEAFF	TGTGCCAGCAGTTCCTTTGGAGGCAACACTGAAGCTTTCTTT
TRBV11-1	.	TRBD1	TRBJ2-1	CASSLGDRGPEEQFF	TGTGCCAGCAGCTTAGGAGACAGGGGGCCAGAAGAGCAGTTCTTC
TRBV9	.	.	TRBJ2-7	CASSVDRGPADEQYF	TGTGCCAGCAGCGTAGATCGGGGGCCGGCCGACGAGCAGTACTTC
TRBV10-3	.	.	TRBJ2-7	CAISESPGFNEQYF	TGTGCCATCAGTGAGTCGCCAGGGTTTAACGAGCAGTACTTC
TRBV6-5	.	.	TRBJ2-7	CASSYGSASTYEQYF	TGTGCCAGCAGTTACGGTTCAGCGTCCACCTACGAGCAGTACTTC
TRBV30	.	.	TRBJ2-1	CAWSAPPRPSSSNEQFF	TGTGCCTGGAGTGCGCCCCCCCGACCCTCCTCCTCAAATGAGCAGTTCTTC
TRBV28	.	TRBD2	TRBJ2-3	CASSGTGTSGRERDTQYF	TGTGCCAGCAGTGGAACCGGGACTAGCGGGAGGGAGAGAGATACGCAGTATTTT
TRBV19	.	.	TRBJ2-5	CASTDRKGETQYF	TGTGCCAGTACGGACAGAAAGGGAGAGACCCAGTACTTC
TRBV4-2	.	TRBD1	TRBJ1-4	CASSQQTGATNEKLFF	TGTGCCAGCAGCCAACAGACAGGGGCAACTAATGAAAAACTGTTTTTT
TRBV28	.	.	TRBJ2-5	CASSFASLETQYF	TGTGCCAGCAGTTTTGCCTCTCTGGAGACCCAGTACTTC
TRBV27	.	TRBD2	TRBJ2-3	CASSPIRVVAGGYTQYF	TGTGCCAGCAGCCCCATCCGGGTGGTAGCGGGCGGATATACGCAGTATTTT
TRBV14	once	TRBD2	TRBJ2-2	CASRAGGYTGELFF	TGTGCCAGCAGAGCGGGAGGGTACACCGGGGAGCTGTTTTTT
TRBV28	.	TRBD1	TRBJ2-7	CASSLWGTGVAVYEQYF	TGTGCCAGCAGTTTATGGGGGACAGGGGTAGCCGTCTACGAGCAGTACTTC
TRBV27	.	.	TRBJ2-5	CASSLSGVETQYF	TGTGCCAGCAGTTTATCGGGGGTTGAGACCCAGTACTTC
TRBV11-2	.	TRBD2	TRBJ2-1	CASGLAGVGNEQFF	TGTGCCAGCGGACTAGCGGGAGTTGGGAATGAGCAGTTCTTC
TRBV5-4	.	TRBD2	TRBJ2-5	CATVERTSGRKETQYF	TGTGCCACCGTAGAGAGGACTAGCGGGAGGAAAGAGACCCAGTACTTC
TRBV28	.	.	TRBJ1-5	CASSPPGKRQPQHF	TGTGCCAGCAGCCCTCCTGGGAAAAGACAGCCCCAGCATTTT
TRBV28	.	TRBD2	TRBJ2-3	CASSFGGSSTDTQYF	TGTGCCAGCAGTTTCGGCGGGAGTAGCACAGATACGCAGTATTTT
TRBV5-1	.	TRBD2	TRBJ2-3	CASSFFAGGQTDTQYF	TGCGCCAGCAGCTTCTTCGCGGGAGGGCAGACAGATACGCAGTATTTT
TRBV7-2	few	.	TRBJ2-1	CASRIDWNNEQFF	TGTGCCAGCAGGATCGACTGGAACAATGAGCAGTTCTTC
TRBV2	.	.	TRBJ1-6	CASSTAQDSPLHF	TGTGCCAGCAGTACGGCTCAGGATTCACCCCTCCACTTT
TRBV6-1	.	.	TRBJ2-5	CASSAAPAETQYF	TGTGCCAGCAGTGCGGCGCCTGCGGAGACCCAGTACTTC
TRBV28	once	TRBD2	TRBJ2-6	CASIKGRATGANVLTF	TGTGCCAGCATTAAAGGGAGGGCCACTGGGGCCAACGTCCTGACTTTC
TRBV12-5	.	.	TRBJ1-3	CASGFWTFSGNTIYF	TGTGCTAGTGGTTTCTGGACATTCTCTGGAAACACCATATATTTT
TRBV10-2	.	.	TRBJ2-1	CASSESGTSINEQFF	TGCGCCAGCAGTGAGTCGGGTACTAGCATCAATGAGCAGTTCTTC
TRBV18	.	.	TRBJ2-7	CASSPVGLASHEQYF	TGTGCCAGCTCACCCGTCGGGCTAGCGAGTCACGAGCAGTACTTC
TRBV19	.	.	TRBJ2-7	CASSPQGTPRSYEQYF	TGTGCCAGTAGTCCGCAGGGGACCCCGAGGTCCTACGAGCAGTACTTC
TRBV5-1	.	TRBD1	TRBJ2-7	CASGGQGRSEQYF	TGCGCCAGCGGCGGACAGGGGCGAAGCGAGCAGTACTTC
TRBV19	.	TRBD2	TRBJ2-1	CASQGLAGEISYNEQFF	TGTGCCAGCCAGGGACTAGCGGGAGAGATCTCCTACAATGAGCAGTTCTTC
TRBV29-1	.	.	TRBJ2-3	CSAVSGPSVLSGTQYF	TGCAGCGCCGTTTCTGGGCCTAGCGTCCTATCAGGTACGCAGTATTTT
TRBV6-4	.	.	TRBJ2-1	CASSDRAYNEQFF	TGTGCCAGCAGTGATCGAGCATACAATGAGCAGTTCTTC
TRBV29-1	.	.	TRBJ2-2	CSVPRDAGTGELFF	TGCAGCGTCCCTAGGGACGCTGGCACCGGGGAGCTGTTTTTT
TRBV7-6	.	TRBD2	TRBJ2-3	CASSRLAGVPDTQYF	TGTGCCAGCAGCCGACTAGCGGGAGTACCAGATACGCAGTATTTT
TRBV7-8	.	.	TRBJ2-2	CASSLQRSRTGELFF	TGTGCCAGCAGCTTACAAAGGTCACGAACCGGGGAGCTGTTTTTT
TRBV15	.	.	TRBJ1-1	CATSRAGGIYTEAFF	TGTGCCACCAGCAGAGCGGGGGGAATCTACACTGAAGCTTTCTTT
TRBV5-1	.	.	TRBJ1-4	CASSPRTANEKLLF	TGCGCCAGCAGCCCCCGGACAGCTAATGAAAAACTGCTTTTT
TRBV11-2	.	.	TRBJ2-1	CASSLVVGIYNEQFF	TGTGCCAGCAGCTTAGTGGTCGGGATTTACAATGAGCAGTTCTTC
TRBV7-2	once	TRBD2	TRBJ2-7	CASSLLSGVVGEQYF	TGTGCCAGCAGCTTACTTAGCGGGGTTGTTGGGGAGCAGTACTTC
TRBV7-2	.	.	TRBJ2-2	CASSADFAGAGELFF	TGTGCCAGCAGCGCGGACTTCGCCGGGGCCGGGGAGCTGTTTTTT
TRBV7-9	.	TRBD1	TRBJ2-7	CASSQTGTGYYEQYF	TGTGCCAGTAGCCAAACCGGGACAGGGTATTACGAGCAGTACTTC